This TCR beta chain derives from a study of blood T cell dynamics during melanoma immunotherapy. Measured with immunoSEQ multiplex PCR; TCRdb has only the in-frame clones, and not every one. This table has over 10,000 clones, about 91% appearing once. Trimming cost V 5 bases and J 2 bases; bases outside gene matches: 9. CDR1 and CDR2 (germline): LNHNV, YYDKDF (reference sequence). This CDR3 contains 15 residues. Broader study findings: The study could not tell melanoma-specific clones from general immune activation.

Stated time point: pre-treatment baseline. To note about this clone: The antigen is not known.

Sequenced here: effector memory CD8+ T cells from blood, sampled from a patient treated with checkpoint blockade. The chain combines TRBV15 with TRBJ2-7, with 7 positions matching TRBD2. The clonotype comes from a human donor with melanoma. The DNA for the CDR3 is TGTGCCACCAGCGAGGATAGAGCGGGAACCTACGAGCAGTACTTC. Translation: CATSEDRAGTYEQYF.